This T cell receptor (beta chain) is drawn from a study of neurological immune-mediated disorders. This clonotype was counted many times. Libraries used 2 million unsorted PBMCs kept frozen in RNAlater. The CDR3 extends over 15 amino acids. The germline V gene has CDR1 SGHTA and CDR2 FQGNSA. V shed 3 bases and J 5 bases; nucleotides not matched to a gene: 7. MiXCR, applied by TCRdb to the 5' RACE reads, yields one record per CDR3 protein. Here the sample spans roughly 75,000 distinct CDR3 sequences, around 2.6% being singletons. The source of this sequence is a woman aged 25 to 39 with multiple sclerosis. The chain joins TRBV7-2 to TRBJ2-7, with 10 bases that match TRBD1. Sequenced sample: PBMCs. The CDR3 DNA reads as TGTGCCAGCAGCTTCCGGACAGGGGGTTTAAACGAGCAGTACTTC. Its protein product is CASSFRTGGLNEQYF. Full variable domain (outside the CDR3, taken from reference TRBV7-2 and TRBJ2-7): GAGVSQSPSNKVTEKGKDVELRCDPISGHTALYWYRQSLGQGLEFLIYFQGNSAPDKSGLPSDRFSAERTGGSVSTLTIQRTQQEDSAVYLCASSFRTGGLNEQYFGPGTRLTVT.